This T cell receptor (beta chain) was obtained from a study of blood T cell repertoires in COVID-19. On the study more broadly: Collection of acute and convalescent COVID-19 samples took place in the United States, Italy and Spain. Sources were T cells, B-cell-depleted T cells, or PBMCs; the material itself was cDNA or gDNA.

CDR3 length: 12 amino acids. The ends were cut back, 5 bases at V and 2 bases at J, with 5 bases in the middle. The V gene's germline CDR1 is LNHDA and CDR2 SQIVND (reference sequence). In the source study's methods: For nucleated cells, counts were estimated from reference gene primer amplification. The repertoire was sequenced with immunoSEQ multiplex PCR; TCRdb's copy has only in-frame clones and lacks some. D and trimming come from the DNA, and the V and J calls and clone size come from that table. The sample carries about 160,000 clones, 78% recorded once. The chain employs TRBV19 and TRBJ2-3; D perhaps matches TRBD1 (5 bases). Material: peripheral blood. This sequence was found in a woman aged 80 or over with acute or convalescent COVID-19. For the CDR3, the DNA is TGTGCCAGTAGTGGGGCCACAGATACGCAGTATTTT. It encodes CASSGATDTQYF.